The rows below give T cell receptor beta chains drawn from one sample of a study of shared clonotypes between healthy human individuals. Profiling relied on immunoSEQ multiplex PCR, and the TCRdb table lists in-frame clones only, not all of them. This sample yields about 2.3 million clones, of which around 93% are seen a single time; 0.3% to 0.4% belongs to the top ten. Sequencing was carried out using naive CD4+ T cells from PBMCs. Receptor source: a man aged 18 to 30 in good health. Some clones in this sample may be carry-over from other donors' samples. CDR3s leave out the opening cysteine and the closing phenylalanine or tryptophan. A D gene is named only where the DNA matches it firmly. Expanded clones are given a class, and other clones once, few, many or no size at all.

clone_size d_call v_call cdr3_aa
. . TRBV11-2 ASSLSRDPGANEQF
. . TRBV7-2 ASSLVGYEQY
. . TRBV18 ASSPSQSGNTIY
. . TRBV7-2 ASSYLPSNQPQH
. TRBD2 TRBV10-3 AISELSSGRGTQY
. . TRBV7-2 ASTRDWNTDTQY
. . TRBV7-3 ASSLLGRNEQY
. . TRBV7-8 ASSRWGEGAVTGELF
. . TRBV5-4 ASRKDPGQVGYEQY
. . TRBV11-2 ASSLRGGLYEQY
. . TRBV6-5 ASSYSSRVGVGGYT
. . TRBV9 ASSGALGSESGGRYEQY
. TRBD2 TRBV28 ASTSGSSYEQY
. . TRBV10-1 ASSPDRSTDTQY
. . TRBV10-1 ASSEAGGGSVPEQF
few TRBD1 TRBV29-1 SLTRDSYTEAF
once . TRBV5-1 ASSLAGLRYEQY
. TRBD1 TRBV30 AWSADRAHEQY
once TRBD1 TRBV5-1 ASTPTGAHEAF
. . TRBV11-2 ASSGRLDYNEQF
. TRBD2 TRBV9 ASSVEPLSGNEQF
. TRBD2 TRBV14 ASSQGTSGSVEADTQY
. TRBD2 TRBV6-1 ASSEPRLAVKETQY
once . TRBV6-1 ASSDFGGYTEAF
once TRBD1 TRBV11-2 ASSLVYGTANEKLF
once . TRBV7-9 ASSRIGDTQY
. TRBD2 TRBV9 ASSVGPSGRNEQF
. TRBD1 TRBV6-5 ASSYTPGGRQF
. . TRBV28 ASTPGWQVNTEAF
. . TRBV29-1 SVGGTRFGEQY
. . TRBV7-2 ASSSFRGDNEKLF
. . TRBV5-8 ASSPWGSGQETQY
. . TRBV5-4 ASSPSIGGRSYNEQF
. . TRBV5-4 ASSPQDGFGNTIY
. TRBD1 TRBV29-1 SVETGTLEAF
. . TRBV5-4 ASSLTGSTEAF
. . TRBV7-8 ASSLKARTYEQY
. . TRBV18 ASSPNRDGAEAF
. TRBD2 TRBV4-1 ASRRLAGPYNEQF
. . TRBV4-1 ASSQSYRAPSGELF
. TRBD2 TRBV4-1 ASSQDPSGRGSEQF
. TRBD2 TRBV10-1 GGLAESNEQF
. . TRBV28 ASHAPGREKLF
. . TRBV15 ATSIRYGYGYT
. . TRBV4-1 ASSPSGEMNTEAF
. TRBD1 TRBV27 ASSFSGQVNQPQH
. . TRBV7-3 ASSPHRDSYEQY